The T cell receptor (beta chain) under discussion was sequenced for a study of T cells in Graves' hyperthyroidism and ophthalmopathy (dated by TCRdb to the late 2010s). Context from the whole study: Peripheral blood was collected at initial diagnosis, before any treatment. The paper reports TCR Vbeta CDR3 sequencing of over 130 peripheral blood samples: 40 or so ophthalmopathy, under 80 hyperthyroidism and around 17 progressor patients. In several Graves' hyperthyroidism patients, the study also compared T-cell repertoires from thyroid tissue with T-cell repertoires from blood. After blood sampling, hyperthyroidism patients were treated with methimazole at a starting dose of 30 mg daily, and ophthalmopathy patients were treated with high-dose intravenous methylprednisolone. The roughly 100 discovery patients were divided at random into training and test sets in a 7:3 ratio. A discovery cohort of approximately 97 patients, about 43 with Graves' ophthalmopathy and about 60 with stable Graves' hyperthyroidism, was used to find distinguishing TCR V-J signatures. Whether ophthalmopathy could be predicted prospectively was tested in an independent validation cohort made up of 18 hyperthyroidism patients plus 17 patients who later progressed to ophthalmopathy.

Stable Graves' hyperthyroidism was defined as the absence of progression to ophthalmopathy over 18 months of follow-up. Hyperthyroidism patients were newly diagnosed, had a disease duration of under 2 months, and were aged 18 to 65 years. Patients with uncontrolled infections, other autoimmune diseases, pregnancy or lactation were excluded. Diagnoses relied on clinical symptoms, serum thyroxine and TRAb, thyroid ultrasound and orbital computed tomography. PBMCs were separated from roughly 10 ml of fresh peripheral blood using Ficoll-Paque density gradient centrifugation. Total RNA was extracted using Trizol reagent, and RNA quality was assessed on an Agilent 2100 Bioanalyzer. The TCR beta CDR3 regions were amplified from RNA transcripts. A first-round RT-PCR of the TCR CDR3 used the HTBI primer set with the Qiagen OneStep RT-PCR kit. Libraries were constructed in a second round of multiplex PCR, after which size selection and purification were carried out. Libraries were sequenced paired-end with 100 bp reads on an Illumina HiSeq2000. Regarding the original processing steps: SOAPnuke was used to process the raw data, with reads discarded if the reads contained adapters or uncalled bases, had a mean Phred below 15, or lacked an exact constant-primer or identifier match. COPE v1.2.5 was used to merge high-quality paired reads, and clonotypes were defined as unique nucleotide sequences. MiTCR v1.1 was used to align the clonotypes against IMGT TRBV, TRBD and TRBJ reference segments. The analysis was restricted to V-J combinations with a frequency above 0.0001, which together covered around 99% of the repertoires. The TCS score was defined as the ratio of F50 (clonal expansion) to E x V (chaos), calculated using BLOSUM62-based TCRdist between CDR3 peptides within each V-J. Welch's t-statistics and random forest reduced around 550 V-J features to about 13, which were used in a naive Bayes classifier (R e1071). The public reads were run again by TCRdb, first through fastp at Q25 and then through MiXCR, and only productive beta chains were kept. When rows share a CDR3 protein, they turn into one entry using the most common DNA and genes. The V and J calls here are based on TCRdb, not the publication. In all, the sample holds 380,000 or so distinct CDR3 sequences, and about 19% of those were seen once. The ten largest clones take up 3.7% of the sample.

This clonotype was observed many times. This receptor's antigen is unknown. No much larger clone is present one base from it, and per-base qualities are unavailable. Study-level results and caveats: Most expanded thyroid clonotypes (frequency above 0.001) were also found in blood, which suggests that blood repertoires may mirror thyroid immune responses. In validation, the model predicted progression to ophthalmopathy a median of around six months before onset, with approximately 68% sensitivity and almost 75% specificity. Ophthalmopathy was separated from stable hyperthyroidism by a 13 V-J signature model, with approximately 90% sensitivity and about 81% specificity obtained in cross-validation and 80%/75% obtained in testing. No statistical method was used to fix the sample size in advance, and group allocation was not hidden from the investigators.

Its CDR3 holds 19 amino acids, cysteine through phenylalanine. The read is trimmed to its CDR3 DNA, 57 bases read in frame from base 1. The germline V gene supplies CDR1 SGHNT and CDR2 YENEEA. Clipping removes 5 bases from V and 1 base from J, with 19 as the unmatched junction base count. Sequenced: blood. The chain is encoded by TRBV11-3 joined to TRBJ2-7; the junction holds 8 bases that match TRBD2. The receptor comes from a woman under 30 with Graves' hyperthyroidism. The DNA sequence reads TGTGCCAGCAGCACAGAACCGGGACTAGGCTGGATTAGGTCCTACGAGCAGTACTTC. Its protein is CASSTEPGLGWIRSYEQYF.